This is a list of T cell receptor beta chains from one sample in a study of human T cells and chemical hapten exposure. TCRdb itself ran the RACE reads through MiXCR, one entry per CDR3 protein. The table lists roughly 36,000 distinct CDR3 sequences, over 9% of them singletons, with 25% to 35% in the top ten. The input for sequencing was whole blood, taken in connection with sensitization to the hapten diphenylcyclopropenone (DPC). Receptors were obtained from a man in his fifties with alopecia areata. Some clones in this sample may be carry-over from other donors' samples. Both conserved end residues are part of each CDR3. The D gene is left open where the match is weak. The listing skips clone size in some rows; elsewhere it reads once, few, many or a size class.

TRBV7-8	many	NA	TRBJ2-3	CASSLLIVSTDTQYF	TGTGCCAGCAGCTTATTGATTGTAAGCACAGATACGCAGTATTTT
TRBV12-3/TRBV12-4	few	TRBD2	TRBJ2-7	CASSTGLAVSYEQYF	TGTGCCAGCAGCACGGGACTAGCGGTCTCCTACGAGCAGTACTTC
TRBV7-3	many	TRBD1	TRBJ2-7	CASSMTGGGEQYF	TGTGCCAGCAGTATGACAGGGGGTGGCGAGCAGTACTTC
TRBV11-1	few	TRBD2	TRBJ2-1	CASSLRGLAGVAYNEQFF	TGTGCCAGCAGCTTAAGGGGCTTAGCGGGAGTGGCCTACAATGAGCAGTTCTTC
TRBV4-1	few	TRBD2	TRBJ2-7	CASSQWALAGGAPEQYF	TGCGCCAGCAGCCAATGGGCTCTAGCGGGAGGGGCCCCCGAGCAGTACTTC
TRBV3-1	many	NA	TRBJ2-7	CASKTGDYEQYF	TGTGCCAGCAAAACAGGCGACTACGAGCAGTACTTC
TRBV29-1	NA	TRBD1	TRBJ1-5	CSVSQGAGNQPQHF	TGCAGCGTTTCACAGGGGGCAGGCAATCAGCCCCAGCATTTT
TRBV29-1	NA	NA	TRBJ1-3	CSVRSGNTIYF	TGCAGCGTTCGGTCTGGAAACACCATATATTTT
TRBV28	NA	TRBD2	TRBJ2-7	CASSLAGTSVGEQYF	TGTGCCAGCAGTTTAGCAGGGACTAGCGTTGGAGAGCAGTACTTC
TRBV7-9	NA	NA	TRBJ2-2	CASSLREPQAGELFF	TGTGCCAGCAGCCTACGGGAACCTCAGGCCGGGGAGCTGTTTTTT
TRBV12-3/TRBV12-4	many	TRBD1	TRBJ1-1	CASTPGQGVDTEAFF	TGTGCCAGCACCCCGGGACAGGGAGTAGACACTGAAGCTTTCTTT
TRBV4-1	many	TRBD1	TRBJ2-7	CASSQDPTGGNYEQYF	TGCGCCAGCAGCCAAGATCCTACAGGGGGCAATTACGAGCAGTACTTC
TRBV28	many	NA	TRBJ2-1	CASSSPLGELNEQFF	TGTGCCAGCAGTTCCCCGCTCGGAGAGCTCAATGAGCAGTTCTTC
TRBV7-8	many	NA	TRBJ2-3	CASSLGETDTQYF	TGTGCCAGCAGCTTAGGCGAGACAGATACGCAGTATTTT
TRBV10-3	many	TRBD2	TRBJ2-1	CAIRGAGVTGINYNEQFF	TGTGCCATCAGAGGAGCGGGAGTAACGGGGATTAATTACAATGAGCAGTTCTTC
TRBV28	many	TRBD2	TRBJ2-1	CASSFRRLGTSGRFNEQFF	TGTGCCAGCAGTTTTAGACGGTTGGGGACTAGCGGGAGATTCAATGAGCAGTTCTTC
TRBV28	many	NA	TRBJ2-6	CASTSQGGGAEGANVLTF	TGTGCCAGCACCTCCCAAGGGGGGGGCGCGGAAGGGGCCAACGTCCTGACTTTC
TRBV20-1	many	TRBD1	TRBJ2-1	CSAKTGSRDNEQFF	TGCAGTGCTAAGACAGGGTCACGGGACAATGAGCAGTTCTTC
TRBV2	NA	TRBD1	TRBJ2-1	CASRKTGTEDNEQFF	TGTGCCAGCAGGAAGACTGGGACAGAAGACAATGAGCAGTTCTTC
TRBV28	once	TRBD1	TRBJ2-2	CASRGQGNTGELFF	TGTGCCAGCAGGGGACAGGGGAACACCGGGGAGCTGTTTTTT
TRBV19	many	TRBD2	TRBJ2-1	CASSGGLAGGNNEQFF	TGTGCCAGTAGCGGGGGACTAGCGGGAGGTAATAATGAGCAGTTCTTC
TRBV11-3	NA	NA	TRBJ2-3	CASSYLATTDTQYF	TGTGCCAGCAGCTATCTAGCTACCACAGATACGCAGTATTTT
TRBV20-1	NA	TRBD1	TRBJ2-7	CSARDNRGIYEQYF	TGCAGTGCTAGAGATAACAGGGGTATTTACGAGCAGTACTTC
TRBV6-1	many	NA	TRBJ1-5	CASSEQRAQHF	TGTGCCAGCAGTGAGCAGCGGGCCCAGCATTTT
TRBV3-1	few	NA	TRBJ1-5	CASSQDQSNQPQHF	TGTGCCAGCAGCCAAGATCAAAGCAATCAGCCCCAGCATTTT
TRBV7-9	many	NA	TRBJ1-1	CASSSSGQGPTEAFF	TGTGCCAGCAGCTCCTCCGGGCAGGGACCAACTGAAGCTTTCTTT
TRBV5-1	NA	NA	TRBJ2-7	CASSLGRTDYEQYF	TGCGCCAGCAGCTTGGGACGGACGGACTACGAGCAGTACTTC
TRBV4-3	NA	NA	TRBJ2-3	CASSHEGKAVDTQYF	TGCGCCAGCAGCCATGAAGGAAAAGCGGTAGATACGCAGTATTTT
TRBV6-2/TRBV6-3	NA	TRBD1	TRBJ1-2	CASSYSGQDPNYGYTF	TGTGCCAGCAGTTACTCCGGACAGGACCCTAACTATGGCTACACCTTC
TRBV24-1	many	TRBD1	TRBJ2-2	CATSDVTGYPNTGELFF	TGTGCCACCAGTGATGTGACAGGGTACCCGAACACCGGGGAGCTGTTTTTT
TRBV9	few	TRBD2	TRBJ2-2	CASSPRAGGSTGELFF	TGTGCCAGCAGCCCCAGGGCGGGAGGAAGCACCGGGGAGCTGTTTTTT
TRBV29-1	few	NA	TRBJ2-7	CSVAPGHYEQYF	TGCAGCGTGGCCCCGGGACACTACGAGCAGTACTTC
TRBV5-1	many	TRBD2	TRBJ2-7	CASRPAGGPYEQYF	TGCGCCAGCCGACCGGCGGGAGGGCCTTACGAGCAGTACTTC
TRBV20-1	many	TRBD2	TRBJ2-1	CSARGGSSYNEQFF	TGCAGTGCTAGGGGGGGGAGCTCCTACAATGAGCAGTTCTTC
TRBV6-5	few	NA	TRBJ2-6	CASSLQGNGANVLTF	TGTGCCAGCAGTCTACAGGGCAACGGGGCCAACGTCCTGACTTTC
TRBV24-1	many	NA	TRBJ1-5	CATSDRTAYQPQHF	TGTGCCACCAGTGATAGAACAGCCTATCAGCCCCAGCATTTT
TRBV28	many	NA	TRBJ2-7	CASSLGLAYEQYF	TGTGCCAGCAGTTTAGGGCTAGCCTACGAGCAGTACTTC
TRBV20-1	many	TRBD1	TRBJ1-1	CSARGQGAFVAFF	TGCAGTGCTAGAGGACAGGGGGCTTTTGTAGCTTTCTTT
TRBV28	once	NA	TRBJ2-7	CASARGAYEQYF	TGTGCCTCCGCTCGGGGAGCCTACGAGCAGTACTTC
TRBV7-9	many	NA	TRBJ2-7	CASNRDTDEQYF	TGTGCCAGCAACCGAGATACTGACGAGCAGTACTTC
TRBV2	many	NA	TRBJ1-5	CASSAEVGNQPQHF	TGTGCCAGCAGTGCCGAAGTGGGCAATCAGCCCCAGCATTTT
TRBV20-1	many	NA	TRBJ1-2	CSANSGGYGYTF	TGCAGTGCAAACTCAGGAGGGTATGGCTACACCTTC
TRBV15	many	TRBD2	TRBJ2-1	CATVLAAGNEQFF	TGTGCCACCGTACTAGCGGCGGGGAATGAGCAGTTCTTC
TRBV9	many	TRBD2	TRBJ2-1	CASSADRREAYNEQFF	TGTGCCAGCAGCGCAGACAGGCGGGAGGCCTACAATGAGCAGTTCTTC
TRBV28	many	NA	TRBJ2-1	CASRSGGDYNEQFF	TGTGCCAGCCGATCCGGGGGCGATTACAATGAGCAGTTCTTC
TRBV29-1	many	NA	TRBJ2-2	CSVEVGAANTGELFF	TGCAGCGTTGAAGTGGGGGCAGCGAACACCGGGGAGCTGTTTTTT
TRBV7-2	few	NA	TRBJ2-5	CASSPYSDRQETQYF	TGTGCCAGCAGCCCTTACTCTGACAGACAAGAGACCCAGTACTTC
TRBV28	few	NA	TRBJ1-5	CASSFFYRQPQHF	TGTGCCAGCAGTTTCTTCTACCGCCAGCCCCAGCATTTT
TRBV29-1	many	TRBD1	TRBJ2-1	CSAYRDRVYEQFF	TGCAGCGCCTACCGGGACAGAGTATATGAGCAGTTCTTC
TRBV20-1	few	TRBD1	TRBJ2-2	CSARAMTGFGELFF	TGCAGTGCTAGAGCCATGACAGGGTTCGGGGAGCTGTTTTTT